This TCR beta chain was profiled in a study of shared clonotypes between healthy human individuals. Study background: Serving as donors were a couple of women and three men, whose ages spanned 18 to 49. Study observations and caveats: Unshared clonotypes carried lower generation probabilities than those common to all four donors. Sampling included only blood; tissue repertoires likely differ. Donor clonotype sharing was expected to depend on sequencing depth.

CD45RO-negative, CCR7-positively selected cells formed the naive CD8 fraction, excluding terminally differentiated effector memory CD45RA+ cells. Assay used: immunoSEQ multiplex PCR; TCRdb lists only in-frame clones, some missing. The data hold approximately 740,000 clones, with 80% to 95% observed a single time. A note on this clone: Its antigen is unknown.

The V gene's germline CDR1 is LNHDA and CDR2 SQIVND (reference sequence). V was trimmed by 2 bases and J by 2 bases, leaving 15 bases between them. This CDR3 spans 17 amino acids. This receptor was identified in a man aged 30 to 39 in good health. The genes are TRBV19 and TRBJ2-2; possibly TRBD2 for D (6 bases). The sample taken for sequencing was naive CD8+ T cells sorted from blood. CDR3 residues: CASSIRAVRENTGELFF. In nucleotides, the CDR3 is TGTGCCAGTAGTATAAGGGCCGTGCGGGAAAACACCGGGGAGCTGTTTTTT.